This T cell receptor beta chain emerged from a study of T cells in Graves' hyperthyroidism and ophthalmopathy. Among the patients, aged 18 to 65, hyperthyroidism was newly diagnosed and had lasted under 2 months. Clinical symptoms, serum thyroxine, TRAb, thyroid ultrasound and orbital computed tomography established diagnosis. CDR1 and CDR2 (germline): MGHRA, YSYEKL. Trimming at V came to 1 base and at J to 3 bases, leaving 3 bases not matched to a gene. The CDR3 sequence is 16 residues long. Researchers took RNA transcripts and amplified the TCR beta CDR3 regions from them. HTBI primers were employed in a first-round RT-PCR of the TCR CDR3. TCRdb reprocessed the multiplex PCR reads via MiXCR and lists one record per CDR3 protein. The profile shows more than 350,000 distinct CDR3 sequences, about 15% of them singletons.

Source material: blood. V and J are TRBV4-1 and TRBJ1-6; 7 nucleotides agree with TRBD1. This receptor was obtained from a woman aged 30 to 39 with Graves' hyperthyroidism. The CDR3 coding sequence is TGCGCCAGCAGCCAAGGCGGACAGGTCTATAATTCACCCCTCCACTTT. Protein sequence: CASSQGGQVYNSPLHF.